The 27 T cell receptor beta chains below all came from one sample that was sequenced in a study of blood T cell repertoires in COVID-19. Assay: immunoSEQ multiplex PCR; the TCRdb copy retains only in-frame clones and omits some. Among under 85,000 clones, roughly four fifths were seen once, and the ten largest hold over 8.5%. Sequences were obtained from peripheral blood. Source of these receptors: a man aged 50 to 59 with acute or convalescent COVID-19.

The V gene is TRBV7-6, the J gene TRBJ1-1; D remains unclear. Germline V lookup: CDR1 SGHVS, CDR2 FNYEAQ. V was cut by 1 base and J by 2 bases, with 8 bases left in between. The CDR3 contains 14 residues. The CDR3 region is CASSLGRQNTEAFF. CDR3 nucleotide sequence: TGTGCCAGCAGCTTAGGTCGACAAAACACTGAAGCTTTCTTT.

This chain connects TRBV9 to TRBJ2-7; 12 bases are shared with TRBD2. The CDR3 contains 17 residues. V lost 3 bases to trimming and J lost 2 bases; unmatched junction nucleotides: 9. The V gene's germline CDR1 is SGDLS and CDR2 YYNGEE. The CDR3 reads CASSAGLAGTFPYEQYF. The CDR3 DNA reads as TGTGCCAGCAGCGCGGGACTAGCGGGTACATTTCCCTACGAGCAGTACTTC.

The chain links TRBV15 to TRBJ2-5; 9 bases fit TRBD2. J lost 4 bases, V lost 5 bases, and 20 bases had no gene match. Germline V gene lookup returns CDR1 LNHNV and CDR2 YYDKDF (reference sequence). CDR3 length equals 19 residues. The CDR3 region is CATSSSKVLAGWGRETQYF. The DNA of the CDR3 is TGTGCCACCAGCTCCAGTAAGGTTCTAGCGGGATGGGGGAGAGAGACCCAGTACTTC. Complete variable domain (other parts from reference TRBV15 and TRBJ2-5): DAMVIQNPRYQVTQFGKPVTLSCSQTLNHNVMYWYQQKSSQAPKLLFHYYDKDFNNEADTPDNFQSRRPNTSFCFLDIRSPGLGDTAMYLCATSSSKVLAGWGRETQYFGPGTRLLVL.

The V gene is TRBV15, the J gene TRBJ2-3, with a tentative D call TRBD1 (5 bases). The CDR3 sequence is 14 residues long. CDR1 is LNHNV, CDR2 YYDKDF, per germline (reference sequence). Between the trimmed V and J ends, which lost 7 bases and 3 bases, there was a span of 14 bases. CDR3 amino acids: CATNDWGVTDTQYF. The CDR3 DNA follows: TGTGCCACCAACGACTGGGGCGTGACAGATACGCAGTATTTT.

V usage is TRBV14 and J usage is TRBJ2-6; TRBD1 is a possible D gene (5 bases). The V gene's germline CDR1 is SGHDN and CDR2 FVKESK. The length of the CDR3 is 15 residues. V lost 4 bases and J lost 4, with 11 bases in between. CDR3 sequence reads: CASSLTGAGANVLTF. The CDR3 bases are TGTGCCAGCAGCCTGACTGGGGCGGGGGCCAACGTCCTGACTTTC.

J is TRBJ2-1 and V is TRBV19, with a weak D call TRBD2 (5 bases). The CDR3 is 15 amino acids. Trimming removed 5 bases from V and 3 bases from J, with 14 bases in between. The germline V gene encodes CDR1 LNHDA and CDR2 SQIVND (reference sequence). This CDR3 reads CASSPDRSGYNEQFF. CDR3 DNA: TGTGCCAGTAGTCCTGATAGAAGCGGCTACAATGAGCAGTTCTTC.

The chain combines TRBV2 with TRBJ2-5; 7 positions match TRBD1. The V segment lost 9 bases and the J segment 4 bases; nucleotides outside the gene matches: 17. This CDR3 has 16 amino acids. Germline CDR1 reads SNHLY; CDR2 reads FYNNEI. CDR3 region: CARADSRQGNRETQYF. CDR3 bases: TGTGCCAGAGCAGACTCGAGACAGGGAAATCGAGAGACCCAGTACTTC.

V is TRBV7-3 and J is TRBJ2-5, with D perhaps TRBD1 (5 bases). With 4 bases removed from V and 3 bases from J, the gap between germline ends came to 9 bases. The CDR3 sequence is 13 residues long. Germline CDR1 is SGHTA and CDR2 is FQGTGA. The chain's CDR3 is CASSSDRKETQYF. The CDR3 nucleotides are TGTGCCAGCAGCTCTGACAGAAAAGAGACCCAGTACTTC.

This clone was detected a few times. The rearrangement joins TRBV4-2 to TRBJ1-4, with D perhaps matching TRBD1 (5 bases). The CDR3 covers 14 residues. Germline CDR1 and CDR2: LGHNA and YNFKEQ. V was cut by 7 bases and J by 8 bases, with 17 bases left in between. The CDR3 region has the DNA TGTGCCAGCAATCCGGGCAGGGAGGTCGAAAAACTGTTTTTT. Protein: CASNPGREVEKLFF.

The CDR3 DNA reads as TGTGCCAGCAGCCCAGATCCGGGACAGGGCCTCAACTATGGCTACACCTTC. It specifies CASSPDPGQGLNYGYTF. The chain carries TRBV7-9 and TRBJ1-2; 9 positions match TRBD1. This CDR3 spans 17 amino acids. Germline CDR1 SEHNR, CDR2 FQNEAQ (reference sequence). V was pared by 5 bases and J by 2 bases, with 12 bases of the junction left unmatched. The whole variable domain, remainder taken from reference TRBV7-9 and TRBJ1-2, is DTGVSQNPRHKITKRGQNVTFRCDPISEHNRLYWYRQTLGQGPEFLTYFQNEAQLEKSRLLSDRFSAERPKGSFSTLEIQRTEQGDSAMYLCASSPDPGQGLNYGYTFGSGTRLTVV.

The chain uses TRBV29-1 and TRBJ1-1; 10 positions match TRBD1. This CDR3 is 14 amino acids long. V trimming: 7 bases; J trimming: 3 bases; junction bases outside the gene matches: 8. The germline V gene has CDR1 SQVTM and CDR2 ANQGSEA. As DNA, the CDR3 is TGCAGCGGGAAACTGACAGGGGGCTACACTGAAGCTTTCTTT. Translated, it gives CSGKLTGGYTEAFF.

The chain recombines TRBV10-3 with TRBJ1-6; perhaps TRBD1 as D (5 bases). CDR1 and CDR2 from the germline V gene are ENHRY and SYGVKD. Trimming pared 2 bases from V and 9 bases from J, leaving 17 bases between. The CDR3 is 16 residues long. The CDR3 DNA sequence: TGTGCCATCAGTGAGCCTCCCGGACAAAAAACTTCACCCCTCCACTTT. It codes for CAISEPPGQKTSPLHF.

This clone was detected only once. The chain has TRBV15 and TRBJ1-2, with a tentative D call TRBD1 (5 bases). The length of the CDR3 is 17 residues. V was shortened by 5 bases and J by 4 bases, with 23 bases between the two germline ends. Looked up from germline, CDR1 is LNHNV and CDR2 is YYDKDF (reference sequence). The CDR3 is CATSDPWARAGGYGYTF. The CDR3 DNA reads TGTGCCACCAGCGATCCTTGGGCCAGGGCCGGTGGCTATGGCTACACCTTC.

This clone was counted only a few times. The chain links TRBV6-2 or TRBV6-3 to TRBJ1-2, with TRBD1 as a possible D gene (5 bases). Trimming took off 0 bases at V and 3 bases at J, with 8 bases between the two ends. This CDR3 comprises 14 residues. Looked up from germline, CDR1 is MNHEY and CDR2 is SVGEGT. CDR3 bases: TGTGCCAGCAGTTACTCGGGGGAGGACTATGGCTACACCTTC. As protein: CASSYSGEDYGYTF.

A single count supports this clone. The chain combines TRBV4-3 with TRBJ1-2; weak D call: TRBD1 (5 bases). The germline V gene has CDR1 LGHNA and CDR2 YSLEER. The CDR3 has 15 amino acids. The V gene lost 4 bases and the J gene lost 5 bases, with 17 bases spanning the gap. The CDR3 protein is CASSPGGGNGYGYTF. CDR3 DNA: TGCGCCAGCAGCCCCGGGGGTGGGAATGGGTATGGCTACACCTTC.

V usage is TRBV7-2 and J usage is TRBJ2-1, with D maybe TRBD2 (5 bases). Trimming cost V 1 base and J 3 bases, with 10 bases left between them. Per germline, CDR1 SGHTA and CDR2 FQGNSA. This CDR3 comprises 15 residues. In nucleotides, the CDR3 is TGTGCCAGCAGCTTAGACGTCCGGGGCTACAATGAGCAGTTCTTC. Amino acids: CASSLDVRGYNEQFF. Supplemented by reference TRBV7-2 and TRBJ2-1, the full variable domain reads GAGVSQSPSNKVTEKGKDVELRCDPISGHTALYWYRQSLGQGLEFLIYFQGNSAPDKSGLPSDRFSAERTGGSVSTLTIQRTQQEDSAVYLCASSLDVRGYNEQFFGPGTRLTVL.

The CDR3 DNA follows: TGTGCCAGCAGACCACTAGCGGGAGTGTCGAATGAGCAGTTCTTC. This encodes CASRPLAGVSNEQFF. The chain links TRBV6-5 to TRBJ2-1; 11 bases are a match to TRBD2. The CDR3 spans 15 residues. V trimming: 6 bases; J trimming: 7 bases; junction bases outside the gene matches: 8. The germline gives CDR1 MNHEY, CDR2 SVGAGI.

The CDR3 is CASSLVWREGAGEETQYF. Here the CDR3 DNA reads TGTGCCAGCAGCTTAGTTTGGCGTGAGGGTGCGGGCGAAGAGACCCAGTACTTC. The gene calls are TRBV7-2 and TRBJ2-5; D perhaps matches TRBD2 (5 bases). V lost 1 base and J 3 bases, leaving 21 bases between the germline ends. The CDR3 consists of 18 residues. Germline V lookup: CDR1 SGHTA, CDR2 FQGNSA.

The CDR3 DNA reads TGTGCCACTAATCGGGCAGGGAGGGATAATGAGCAGTTCTTC. Residues: CATNRAGRDNEQFF. The V gene is TRBV5-4, the J gene TRBJ2-1, with 7 nucleotides matching TRBD2. Germline V gene data show CDR1 as SGHNT and CDR2 as YYREEE (reference sequence). J gave up 7 bases and V 9 bases, and 13 bases lay outside the gene matches. The CDR3 has 14 amino acids. Together with reference TRBV5-4 and TRBJ2-1, the CDR3 gives the full variable domain: ETGVTQSPTHLIKTRGQQVTLRCSSQSGHNTVSWYQQALGQGPQFIFQYYREEENGRGNFPPRFSGLQFPNYSSELNVNALELDDSALYLCATNRAGRDNEQFFGPGTRLTVL.

This chain links TRBV6-5 with TRBJ2-7; a possible D gene is TRBD2 (6 bases). The germline gives CDR1 MNHEY, CDR2 SVGAGI. Trimming took 7 bases from V and 7 from J, leaving 17 bases between them. CDR3 size: 13 residues. The CDR3 nucleotides read TGTGCCAGCACCCGCGGGGTCGAGATGGAGCAGTACTTC. It specifies CASTRGVEMEQYF.

V usage is TRBV5-1 and J usage is TRBJ1-1; D is perhaps TRBD1 (6 bases). The CDR3 sequence is 15 residues long. From germline, CDR1 is SGHRS and CDR2 YFSETQ. V lost 6 bases and J lost 1, with 16 bases in between. The CDR3 sequence: CASISTAGANTEAFF. The DNA of the CDR3 is TGCGCCAGCATCTCGACCGCGGGGGCGAACACTGAAGCTTTCTTT. Combining the CDR3 with reference TRBV5-1 and TRBJ1-1 gives the whole variable domain KAGVTQTPRYLIKTRGQQVTLSCSPISGHRSVSWYQQTPGQGLQFLFEYFSETQRNKGNFPGRFSGRQFSNSRSEMNVSTLELGDSALYLCASISTAGANTEAFFGQGTRLTVV.

The count of this clone is one. Its ends do not fully match the called genes, so a read error is possible. The chain links TRBV3-1 (or the pseudogene TRBV3-2) to TRBJ1-2; a possible D gene is TRBD1 (6 bases). Germline V CDR1 and CDR2: LGHDT, YNNKEL (reference sequence). The CDR3 runs 15 residues. CDR3 in amino acids: CARSHGRGGAGGYTF. DNA of the CDR3: TGTGCCCGCAGCCACGGGCGGGGGGGCGCGGGTGGCTACACCTTC.

The chain joins TRBV6-2 or TRBV6-3 to TRBJ1-1; 8 bases line up with TRBD1. Germline assignment: CDR1 MNHEY and CDR2 SVGEGT. The CDR3 length is 17 residues. J was trimmed by 4 bases and V by 5 bases; bases with no gene match: 15. In DNA form, the CDR3 reads TGTGCCAGCAGTAAGGGGACAGGTTACGCTGGGAGCACTGAAGCTTTCTTT. This translates into CASSKGTGYAGSTEAFF.

In its sample, this clone was seen a few times. The chain employs TRBV5-5 and TRBJ1-5, with D uncertain. The CDR3 consists of 14 residues. Trimming removed 5 bases from V and 5 bases from J, with 14 bases in between. Germline lookup yields CDR1 SGHKS and CDR2 YYEKEE (reference sequence). CDR3 DNA: TGTGCCAGCAGTAAGATTATGGGAGATCAGCCCCAGCATTTT. Translating gives CASSKIMGDQPQHF.

The CDR3 is CASRDSGFYEQYF. In DNA form, the CDR3 reads TGTGCCAGCAGGGACAGTGGATTCTACGAGCAGTACTTC. This rearrangement joins TRBV25-1 to TRBJ2-7; D perhaps matches TRBD1 (6 bases). V lost 6 bases to trimming and J lost 3 bases, with 12 bases between them. In germline, CDR1 is MGHDK, CDR2 SYGVNS. This CDR3 has 13 amino acids.

The rearrangement uses TRBV7-2 and TRBJ1-5; TRBD1 aligns across 8 bases. Germline V gene lookup returns CDR1 SGHTA and CDR2 FQGNSA. The junction had 2 bases not matched to a gene; V was cut back by 3 bases and J by 7 bases. CDR3 length: 13 residues. The CDR3 is CASSFQGAQPQHF. As DNA, the CDR3 is TGTGCCAGCAGCTTTCAGGGGGCCCAGCCCCAGCATTTT.

The V call is TRBV3-1 (or the pseudogene TRBV3-2), the J call TRBJ2-5; the match to TRBD2 covers 13 bases. Germline trimming cut 0 bases from V and 2 bases from J; bases unmatched to any gene: 15. Germline V lookup: CDR1 LGHDT, CDR2 YNNKEL (reference sequence). This CDR3 is built from 21 residues. CDR3 residues: CASSQEFATRTSGRGQETQYF. The CDR3 DNA reads TGTGCCAGCAGCCAAGAATTCGCTACCCGGACTAGCGGGAGAGGGCAAGAGACCCAGTACTTC.